The 26 T cell receptor beta chains listed next were all sequenced from one sample in a study of T-cell reconstitution after alpha-beta-depleted transplantation in children. A library of TCRbeta sequences, prepared with unique molecular identifiers, was generated. MiXCR, applied by TCRdb to the PCR reads, yields one record per CDR3 protein. Among about 420,000 distinct CDR3 sequences listed, roughly 17% were seen once. The material was PBMCs, mostly from graft donor cells, obtained 360 days after TCRalphabeta/CD19-depleted stem cell transplant. Receptors were obtained from a boy under three years old who had a stem cell transplant for Wiskott-Aldrich syndrome, so the T cells may come from the graft donor.

The gene calls are TRBV12-3 or TRBV12-4 and TRBJ2-1; 8 nucleotides match TRBD2. V trimming: 6 bases; J trimming: 1 base; junction bases outside the gene matches: 11. There are 17 residues in the CDR3. CDR3 in amino acids: CASSNSRSGSSYNEQFF. CDR3 sequence (DNA): TGTGCCAGCAGCAACTCGCGCAGCGGGAGTTCCTACAATGAGCAGTTCTTC.

This clonotype was observed a handful of times. The J gene is TRBJ1-5, the V gene TRBV6-6; unclear D gene. In germline, CDR1 is MNHNY, CDR2 SVGAGI (reference sequence). The CDR3 contains 13 residues. Trimming removed 7 bases at V and 4 bases at J, with 11 bases between. For the CDR3, the DNA is TGTGCCAGCAACGGACTGATAAATCAGCCCCAGCATTTT. This translates into CASNGLINQPQHF.

V and J are TRBV4-1 and TRBJ1-1; D remains unclear. The CDR3 loop spans 11 amino acids. CDR1 MGHRA and CDR2 YSYEKL come from the germline V gene. V shed 6 bases and J shed 7 bases, with 9 bases lying between them. CDR3 in amino acids: CASRGFGEAFF. CDR3 nucleotide sequence: TGCGCCAGCAGAGGGTTTGGTGAAGCTTTCTTT.

A few counts support this clonotype. The rearrangement uses TRBV7-2 and TRBJ2-7, with a tentative D call TRBD2 (5 bases). From germline, CDR1 is SGHTA and CDR2 FQGNSA. The CDR3 has 13 amino acids. V lost 6 bases, J lost 5 bases, and 14 bases lay in between. CDR3: CASRFYQEDEQYF. The CDR3 DNA is TGTGCCAGCAGGTTTTATCAGGAGGACGAGCAGTACTTC.

V is TRBV20-1 and J is TRBJ2-7; D not certain. The V end lost 3 bases, the J end lost 6 bases, and 18 bases lay between the germline ends. Germline CDR1 DFQATT, CDR2 SNEGSKA (reference sequence). CDR3 length: 14 amino acids. CDR3 loop: CSASWALLVAEQYF. CDR3 in DNA: TGCAGTGCTAGTTGGGCACTGCTTGTCGCCGAGCAGTACTTC.

V gene TRBV20-1 combines with J gene TRBJ2-7, with D possibly TRBD1 on 6 matching bases. Germline-derived CDR1 and CDR2 are DFQATT and SNEGSKA (reference sequence). Trimming took off 3 bases at V and 4 bases at J, with 13 bases between the two ends. The CDR3 sequence is 13 residues long. CDR3: CSASGRGWYEQYF. CDR3 sequence (DNA): TGCAGTGCTAGTGGCAGGGGTTGGTACGAGCAGTACTTC.

There are a few counts of this clonotype. This chain links TRBV5-1 with TRBJ2-1; D gene uncertain. The CDR3 contains 14 residues. Trimming shortened V by 0 bases and J by 4 bases, and 8 bases separated the two germline ends. Germline CDR1 and CDR2: SGHRS and YFSETQ. The chain's CDR3 is CASSLAYLYNEQFF. The CDR3 region has the DNA TGCGCCAGCAGCTTGGCGTACTTATACAATGAGCAGTTCTTC.

This clonotype was detected a few times. The chain joins TRBV24-1 to TRBJ2-2; a weak D match, TRBD1 (6 bases). Germline lookup yields CDR1 KGHDR and CDR2 SFDVKD. The CDR3 loop spans 16 amino acids. V lost 2 bases and J lost 7, with 16 bases in between. CDR3 in amino acids: CATSDSPGTPNGELFF. The CDR3 nucleotides read TGTGCCACCAGTGATTCCCCTGGGACACCCAACGGGGAGCTGTTTTTT.

This clonotype was observed a few times. The chain is built from TRBV10-3 and TRBJ1-1; possibly TRBD1 for D (6 bases). Per the germline V gene, CDR1 is ENHRY and CDR2 is SYGVKD. The germline V and J ends were trimmed by 6 bases and 1 base, with 12 bases remaining between them. The CDR3 runs 14 residues. CDR3 region: CAISPQGSNTEAFF. The CDR3 coding sequence is TGTGCCATCAGCCCACAGGGTTCGAACACTGAAGCTTTCTTT.

The rearrangement uses TRBV4-1 and TRBJ2-1, with 13 nucleotides matching TRBD2. Germline V gene sequence: CDR1 MGHRA, CDR2 YSYEKL. J gave up 9 bases and V 2 bases, and 10 bases lay outside the gene matches. The CDR3 is 17 amino acids. The CDR3 spells CASSQLLTSGRAGEQFF. In DNA, the CDR3 is TGCGCCAGCAGCCAACTCCTCACTAGCGGGAGGGCCGGTGAGCAGTTCTTC.

This clonotype was picked up many times. The J gene is TRBJ2-1, the V gene TRBV15; 10 nucleotides align to TRBD2. This CDR3 region has 16 residues. CDR1 and CDR2 from the germline V gene are LNHNV and YYDKDF (reference sequence). The trim removed 7 bases at V and 3 bases at J, leaving 9 bases unmatched. The CDR3 protein is CATTPQRGGLYNEQFF. CDR3 nucleotide sequence: TGTGCCACCACCCCACAGCGGGGGGGCCTCTACAATGAGCAGTTCTTC.

The chain uses TRBV9 and TRBJ1-1, with 10 bases matching TRBD1. The CDR3 covers 15 residues. The ends lost 0 bases at V and 3 bases at J; junction bases unmatched: 2. From germline, CDR1 is SGDLS and CDR2 YYNGEE. The CDR3 sequence is CASSVGGQGDTEAFF. In DNA form, the CDR3 reads TGTGCCAGCAGCGTAGGAGGACAGGGGGACACTGAAGCTTTCTTT.

This rearrangement joins TRBV7-2 to TRBJ1-4; TRBD1 matches at 7 bases. Germline lookup yields CDR1 SGHTA and CDR2 FQGNSA. V gave up 7 bases and J gave up 8 bases; unmatched junction bases: 16. CDR3 length equals 16 residues. The CDR3 coding sequence is TGTGCCAGCACCTCCAGGGGGAGTGGAGGGTACGAAAAACTGTTTTTT. Translating it yields CASTSRGSGGYEKLFF.

This clonotype has more than one count but fewer than ten. The J gene is TRBJ2-4, the V gene TRBV27; 7 bases are a match to TRBD1. V shed 5 bases, J shed 1 base, and the junction held 14 bases outside the gene matches. This CDR3 region has 18 residues. Germline V gene lookup returns CDR1 MNHEY and CDR2 SMNVEV (reference sequence). CDR3 sequence reads: CASSPLATGVRAKNIQYF. CDR3 coding DNA: TGTGCCAGCAGTCCCTTAGCTACAGGGGTGAGGGCCAAAAACATTCAGTACTTC.

The V gene is TRBV27, the J gene TRBJ2-6; no firm D call. CDR3 length equals 14 residues. Germline V gives CDR1 MNHEY, CDR2 SMNVEV (reference sequence). The V and J ends lost 7 bases and 4 bases respectively, with 11 bases between them. The CDR3 reads CASTLSRGANVLTF. The CDR3 region has the DNA TGTGCCAGCACCCTCTCCCGAGGGGCCAACGTCCTGACTTTC.

J is TRBJ1-4 and V is TRBV20-1, with D unclear. The CDR3 consists of 14 residues. Trimming shortened V by 5 bases and J by 7 bases, and 17 bases separated the two germline ends. Germline CDR1 is DFQATT and CDR2 is SNEGSKA (reference sequence). The CDR3 protein is CSAPITTFGEKLFF. The CDR3 DNA reads TGCAGTGCTCCGATAACGACCTTCGGTGAAAAACTGTTTTTT.

V gene TRBV29-1 combines with J gene TRBJ2-3; 13 bases agree with TRBD2. Germline V lookup: CDR1 SQVTM, CDR2 ANQGSEA. The CDR3 totals 15 residues. With V trimmed by 7 bases and J by 3 bases, 7 bases remained unmatched. The CDR3 spells CSGLTSGGVTDTQYF. CDR3 DNA: TGCAGCGGCCTAACTAGCGGGGGGGTGACAGATACGCAGTATTTT.

This clonotype appeared a few times. The chain employs TRBV12-3 or TRBV12-4 and TRBJ2-1; TRBD2 might be the D (7 bases). Trimming shortened V by 6 bases and J by 0 bases, and 12 bases separated the two germline ends. The CDR3 consists of 15 residues. The CDR3 reads CASRRGAGSYNEQFF. CDR3 sequence (DNA): TGTGCCAGCAGACGGGGGGCTGGCTCCTACAATGAGCAGTTCTTC.

This clonotype was picked up many times. This rearrangement joins TRBV20-1 to TRBJ2-1; TRBD2 aligns across 8 bases. Trimming at V came to 2 bases and at J to 1 base, leaving 10 bases not matched to a gene. Germline V lookup: CDR1 DFQATT, CDR2 SNEGSKA (reference sequence). This CDR3 region has 17 residues. CDR3 bases: TGCAGTGCTAGAAGTGGTAGCGGGATAGTTTCCTACAATGAGCAGTTCTTC. This encodes CSARSGSGIVSYNEQFF.

This clonotype was seen only a few times. CDR3 sequence reads: CASSSYRTSASYEQYF. In nucleotides, the CDR3 is TGTGCCAGCAGTTCCTACAGGACTAGCGCCTCCTACGAGCAGTACTTC. This chain links TRBV27 with TRBJ2-7; 9 bases fit TRBD2. Germline CDR1 reads MNHEY; CDR2 reads SMNVEV (reference sequence). V trimming: 4 bases; J trimming: 0 bases; junction bases outside the gene matches: 7. The CDR3 is 16 amino acids.

The chain uses TRBV12-3 or TRBV12-4 and TRBJ2-2; TRBD1 agrees at 7 bases. The CDR3 has 14 residues. J gave up 4 bases and V 4 bases, and 3 bases lay outside the gene matches. CDR3 coding DNA: TGTGCCAGCAGTTCCGGGACAGCCACCGGGGAGCTGTTTTTT. It is translated as CASSSGTATGELFF.

The chain joins TRBV6-1 to TRBJ2-1, with TRBD2 matching over 10 bases. The CDR3 contains 13 residues. The germline gives CDR1 MNHNS, CDR2 SASEGT. The V gene end was trimmed by 7 bases and the J gene end by 7 bases; junction bases not matched to a gene: 4. As DNA, the CDR3 is TGTGCCAGCAATCTAGCGGGAGAAAATGAGCAGTTCTTC. Its protein is CASNLAGENEQFF.

The V and J genes are TRBV7-9 and TRBJ1-1; TRBD1 might be the D (5 bases). The germline V gene encodes CDR1 SEHNR and CDR2 FQNEAQ (reference sequence). The CDR3 contains 14 residues. Trimming pared 3 bases from V and 1 base from J, leaving 9 bases between. CDR3 amino acids: CASSFRDRNTEAFF. The CDR3 DNA reads as TGTGCCAGCAGCTTTCGGGACCGGAACACTGAAGCTTTCTTT.

This clonotype was counted between two and nine times. This sequence joins TRBV7-2 and TRBJ2-7; no firm D call. The CDR3 totals 15 residues. Deletions cut 1 base from V and 0 bases from J, with 10 bases between. Germline V gene data show CDR1 as SGHTA and CDR2 as FQGNSA. The CDR3 region is CASSLVGRTSYEQYF. CDR3 coding DNA: TGTGCCAGCAGCTTAGTAGGCAGGACCTCCTACGAGCAGTACTTC.

A few counts support this clonotype. This chain joins TRBV10-3 and TRBJ2-5, with TRBD1 as a possible D gene (6 bases). V was cut by 2 bases and J by 2 bases, with 6 bases left in between. There are 13 residues in the CDR3. CDR1 ENHRY and CDR2 SYGVKD come from the germline V gene. CDR3 DNA: TGTGCCATCAGTGAGAGGGGGCAAGAGACCCAGTACTTC. Encoded protein: CAISERGQETQYF.

This clonotype has only a few counts. The CDR3 is CASSLVGIEQFF. The CDR3 bases are TGTGCCAGCAGTTTAGTGGGTATTGAGCAGTTCTTC. This chain joins TRBV12-3 or TRBV12-4 and TRBJ2-1; D ambiguous. Trimming left V 1 base short and J 9 bases short, with 7 bases between. This CDR3 is built from 12 residues.